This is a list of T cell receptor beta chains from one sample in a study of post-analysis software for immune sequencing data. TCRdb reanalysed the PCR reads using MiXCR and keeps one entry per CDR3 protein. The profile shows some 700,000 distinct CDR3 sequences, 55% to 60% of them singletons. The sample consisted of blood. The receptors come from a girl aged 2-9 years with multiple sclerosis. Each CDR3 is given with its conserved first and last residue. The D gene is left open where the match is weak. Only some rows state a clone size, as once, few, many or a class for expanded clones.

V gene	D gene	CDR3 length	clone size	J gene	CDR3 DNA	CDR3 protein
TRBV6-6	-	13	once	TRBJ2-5	TGTGCCGAGGGGGGTCGATTCCAAGAGACCCAGTACTTC	CAEGGRFQETQYF
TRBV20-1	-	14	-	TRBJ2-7	TGCAGTGCTAGTCCCTCCGGGAGCTCCTACGAGCAGTACTTC	CSASPSGSSYEQYF
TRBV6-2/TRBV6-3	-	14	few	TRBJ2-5	TGTGCCAGCACCGAGGGACCCCCAATCGAGACCCAGTACTTC	CASTEGPPIETQYF
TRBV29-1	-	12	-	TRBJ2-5	TGCAGCGTTACTACAGTCGGAGAGACCCAGTACTTC	CSVTTVGETQYF
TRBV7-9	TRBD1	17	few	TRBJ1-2	TGTGCCAGCAGCTTCTATATTGCTGGGACAGCCTCCTATGGCTACACCTTC	CASSFYIAGTASYGYTF
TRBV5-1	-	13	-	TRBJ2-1	TGCGCCAGCAGCAGGACAGCCAACAATGAGCAGTTCTTC	CASSRTANNEQFF
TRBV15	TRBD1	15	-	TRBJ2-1	TGTGCCACCGGCCCGGGACAGATCTCCTACAATGAGCAGTTCTTC	CATGPGQISYNEQFF
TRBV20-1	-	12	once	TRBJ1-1	TGCAGTGCAAACGGGCGGAACACTGAAGCTTTCTTT	CSANGRNTEAFF
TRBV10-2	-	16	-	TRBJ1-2	TGCGCCAGCAGTGAGTCGGCACGGGTGATAGGCTATGGCTACACCTTC	CASSESARVIGYGYTF
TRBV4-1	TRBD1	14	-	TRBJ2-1	TGCGCCAGCAGCCAAGGACAGGGTTGGTTCGGGCCGTTCTTC	CASSQGQGWFGPFF
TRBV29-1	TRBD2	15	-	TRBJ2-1	TGCAGCGTGGGACTAGCGGCTAGCTCCTACAATGAGCAGTTCTTC	CSVGLAASSYNEQFF
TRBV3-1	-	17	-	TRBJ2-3	TGTGCCAGCAGCCAAGATTTTGGACACTTCGGGGCAGATACGCAGTATTTT	CASSQDFGHFGADTQYF
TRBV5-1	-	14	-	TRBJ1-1	TGCGCCAGCAGCAATGACCACCCGAACACTGAAGCTTTCTTT	CASSNDHPNTEAFF
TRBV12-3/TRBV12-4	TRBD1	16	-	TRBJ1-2	TGTGCCAGCAGTTCTCCCGGGACAGGGGGATACCATGGCTACACCTTC	CASSSPGTGGYHGYTF
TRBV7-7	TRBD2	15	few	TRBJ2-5	TGTGCCAGCAGCTTAAGACTAGCGGGGCAAGAGACCCAGTACTTC	CASSLRLAGQETQYF
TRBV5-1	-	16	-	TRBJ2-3	TGCGCCAGCAGCTTGCAGGCCCGACTAGTTACAGATACGCAGTATTTT	CASSLQARLVTDTQYF
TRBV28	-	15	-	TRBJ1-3	TGTGCCAGCAGACCCTCAGGGAACTCTGGAAACACCATATATTTT	CASRPSGNSGNTIYF
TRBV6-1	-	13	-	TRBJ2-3	TGTGCCAGCAGTCCTCGACTCGGAGATACGCAGTATTTT	CASSPRLGDTQYF
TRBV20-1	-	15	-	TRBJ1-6	TGCAGTGCTAGAGGAGGTTCCCCTAATAATTCACCCCTCCACTTT	CSARGGSPNNSPLHF
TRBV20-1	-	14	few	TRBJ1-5	TGCAGTGCCGAAGACACAAGTAGCAATCAGCCCCAGCATTTT	CSAEDTSSNQPQHF
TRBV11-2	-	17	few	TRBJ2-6	TGTGCCAGCAGTTTACCTGGAGGGTCGGCTGGGGCCAACGTCCTGACTTTC	CASSLPGGSAGANVLTF
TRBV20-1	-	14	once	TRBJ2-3	TGCAGTGCTAGAGTGGGCTCCTACCCAGATACGCAGTATTTT	CSARVGSYPDTQYF
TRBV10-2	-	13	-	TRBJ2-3	TGCGCCAGCAGTGAGTCCCGGACAGATACGCAGTATTTT	CASSESRTDTQYF
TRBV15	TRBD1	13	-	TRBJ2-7	TGTGCCACGACCGGGACAGGACCTGACGAGCAGTACTTC	CATTGTGPDEQYF
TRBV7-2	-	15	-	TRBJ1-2	TGTGCCAGCAGCCCCGAAATCCTCCCTTTACATGGCTACACCTTC	CASSPEILPLHGYTF
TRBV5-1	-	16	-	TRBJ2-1	TGCGCCAGCAGCTTGGCCCCCACTAGCTCCTACAATGAGCAGTTCTTC	CASSLAPTSSYNEQFF
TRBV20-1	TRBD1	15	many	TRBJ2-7	TGCAGTGCTAGAGCCGGGACAGGGACTACCTACGAGCAGTACTTC	CSARAGTGTTYEQYF
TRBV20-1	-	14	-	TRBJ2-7	TGCAGTGCTAGTGGGCAGGAGGGGCTCCTACAGCAGTACTTC	CSASGQEGLLQQYF
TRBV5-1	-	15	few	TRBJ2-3	TGCGCCAGCAGCACCGGGACGTCCGACACAGATACGCAGTATTTT	CASSTGTSDTDTQYF